One sample yielded the 9 T cell receptor beta chains listed below, sequenced in a study of T cells after somatic rescue of genetic block. Measured with immunoSEQ multiplex PCR; TCRdb has only the in-frame clones, and not every one. The sample holds about 68,000 clones, under 95% seen once. The sequencing input was peripheral blood mononuclear cells (PBMCs). The source of these receptors is a man aged 35-49 years.

This chain uses TRBV7-6 with TRBJ2-1, with 10 bases identical to TRBD2. The CDR3 sequence is 14 residues long. Germline V gives CDR1 SGHVS, CDR2 FNYEAQ. V gave up 5 bases and J gave up 8 bases; unmatched junction bases: 6. CDR3 loop: CASSGSGRIYEQFF. The CDR3 bases are TGTGCCAGCAGCGGTAGCGGGAGGATCTATGAGCAGTTCTTC.

The J gene is TRBJ2-2, the V gene TRBV19; D possibly corresponds to TRBD1 (5 bases). Germline values: CDR1 LNHDA, CDR2 SQIVND (reference sequence). The germline V and J ends were trimmed by 0 bases and 6 bases, with 11 bases remaining between them. The CDR3 covers 15 residues. The CDR3 DNA reads as TGTGCCAGTAGTATAGATCTAGGGGTATCCGGGGAGCTGTTTTTT. Protein product: CASSIDLGVSGELFF.

The chain has TRBV5-1 and TRBJ2-7; TRBD1 agrees at 8 bases. The CDR3 runs to 16 residues. V lost 3 bases and J lost 2; bases outside the gene matches: 10. Germline lookup yields CDR1 SGHRS and CDR2 YFSETQ. For the CDR3, the DNA is TGCGCCAGCAGCTACGGATACACAGGGGGTCCCTACGAGCAGTACTTC. It is translated as CASSYGYTGGPYEQYF.

The CDR3 reads CASSLVMGERNTEAFF. The CDR3 DNA reads TGTGCCAGCAGCTTAGTAATGGGGGAAAGGAACACTGAAGCTTTCTTT. The chain recombines TRBV11-2 with TRBJ1-1, with D perhaps matching TRBD1 (5 bases). Trimming shortened V by 1 base and J by 1 base, and 13 bases separated the two germline ends. CDR1 and CDR2 from the germline V gene are SGHAT and FQNNGV. The CDR3 runs 16 residues.

The chain joins TRBV5-6 to TRBJ2-3; D perhaps matches TRBD1 (5 bases). V dropped 4 bases and J dropped 0 bases, with 15 bases sitting between them. CDR1 is SGHDT, CDR2 YYEEEE, per germline. The CDR3 covers 16 residues. The CDR3 spells CASSTRQSASTDTQYF. In DNA, the CDR3 is TGTGCCAGCAGCACACGACAGTCGGCTAGCACAGATACGCAGTATTTT.

The genes are TRBV6-1 and TRBJ2-7; the match to TRBD1 covers 10 bases. Germline values: CDR1 MNHNS, CDR2 SASEGT. The CDR3 loop spans 15 amino acids. J lost 0 bases, V lost 7 bases, and 6 bases had no gene match. CDR3 nucleotide sequence: TGTGCCAGCACCCAGACAGGGGGCAGCTCCTACGAGCAGTACTTC. Its protein is CASTQTGGSSYEQYF.

The gene calls are TRBV28 and TRBJ2-1; D might be TRBD2 (6 bases). The CDR3 consists of 15 residues. Germline assignment: CDR1 MDHEN and CDR2 SYDVKM. Between the trimmed V and J ends, which lost 4 bases and 10 bases, there was a span of 20 bases. CDR3 loop: CASSYADGGPREQFF. DNA for the CDR3: TGTGCCAGCAGTTATGCCGATGGAGGGCCCAGGGAGCAGTTCTTC. Full variable domain (outside the CDR3, taken from reference TRBV28 and TRBJ2-1): DVKVTQSSRYLVKRTGEKVFLECVQDMDHENMFWYRQDPGLGLRLIYFSYDVKMKEKGDIPEGYSVSREKKERFSLILESASTNQTSMYLCASSYADGGPREQFFGPGTRLTVL.

The chain employs TRBV28 and TRBJ2-1; 7 positions agree with TRBD2. V was clipped by 6 bases and J by 0 bases; unmatched bases: 11. Germline lookup yields CDR1 MDHEN and CDR2 SYDVKM. This CDR3 comprises 17 residues. The CDR3 is CASRNPGDYSSYNEQFF. In DNA, the CDR3 is TGTGCCAGCAGAAATCCCGGGGACTACAGCTCCTACAATGAGCAGTTCTTC. Based on the CDR3 plus reference TRBV28 and TRBJ2-1, the full variable domain is DVKVTQSSRYLVKRTGEKVFLECVQDMDHENMFWYRQDPGLGLRLIYFSYDVKMKEKGDIPEGYSVSREKKERFSLILESASTNQTSMYLCASRNPGDYSSYNEQFFGPGTRLTVL.

The rearrangement joins TRBV28 to TRBJ2-3; TRBD1 is a possible D gene (7 bases). The length of the CDR3 is 14 residues. The germline V gene has CDR1 MDHEN and CDR2 SYDVKM. The ends were cut back, 5 bases at V and 5 bases at J, with 14 bases in the middle. The CDR3 DNA follows: TGTGCCAGCAGTCCCGACAGGGAGGTAGATACGCAGTATTTT. This codes for CASSPDREVDTQYF.